This TCR beta chain was profiled in a study of long-term antiretroviral therapy in people with HIV (dated by TCRdb to between 2020 and 2023). Notes on the research overall: The earliest samples were collected about a decade before the 2015 WHO recommendation for immediate ART, when ART was typically delayed until CD4 counts fell. A retrospective serial study tested whether changes in peripheral blood TRB repertoire composition and diversity were associated with ART initiation and durable HIV suppression. A total of approximately 200 cryopreserved PBMC samples came from 25 to 30 adults with confirmed HIV infection and were collected serially over a mean of about six years (range 1-12). Among the approximately 32 participants with HIV, eleven to twelve were female. No cross-contamination during QIAcube processing was seen in test extractions of a monoclonal T-cell line run alongside around 30 polyclonal samples.

Inclusion was restricted to participants for whom at least one PBMC sample before ART initiation and at least two post-ART samples were available. All participants with HIV were treated in the United States of America. Before DNA extraction, cryopreserved samples containing about 0.95-10 million PBMC were thawed and washed. At the time of the earliest PBMC sample for each participant with HIV, ages ranged from about 20 to 54 years. Per participant, PBMC samples came from 1-4 timepoints prior to ART initiation and 2-8 timepoints following ART initiation, for a median of 7 samples. For every participant, serial HIV viral load, CD4+ T-cell count, ART history and demographic data were obtained. Genomic DNA was extracted from unsorted PBMC with a Qiagen kit on a QIAcube, with processing performed in batches of 12 samples. The V and J ends are trimmed by 3 bases and 3 bases, leaving 9 bases between them. CDR1 and CDR2 were assigned from the germline V gene as SGHAT and FQNNGV. From the cysteine up to the phenylalanine, the CDR3 has a length of 13 residues. Of all the DNA, just the CDR3 is kept, 39 bases in frame from base 1.

Findings and caveats that apply to the study as a whole: The samples were dated from the mid-2000s to the late 2010s, and the ART regimens that were used may be less effective than current ART regimens. Inferences about post-ART repertoire changes are limited because no data were available on ART adherence, viral resistance or therapy changes. Because pre-ART samples had limited cell numbers, unsorted PBMC were profiled rather than sorted CD4+ and CD8+ T cells. Starting ART was linked to a significant rise in TRB diversity, yet even after long-term ART the diversity remained significantly lower than in transplant donor controls. At every time point, the repertoire was dominated by expanded TRB clones first identified before ART initiation, although this dominance fluctuated and, in many PLHIV, declined after ART. Limited PBMC availability meant only the TCR beta chain was sequenced, without alpha chain pairing. HIV repertoires had narrower CDR3 length ranges than controls, and the network structure suggested an antigen-experienced repertoire that shifted only slightly toward naive after ART.

The immunoSEQ hsTCRB v3.0 assay was used at survey level resolution for TRB variable region sequencing. The targeted TRB sequencing depth was roughly 40,000-50,000 T-cell genomes per sample. An Illumina MiSeq with a v3 150-cycle kit was used to sequence the pooled TRB libraries. The paper's processing steps were these. Repertoire analysis was performed in R inside a reproducible Nextflow workflow that covered QC, data transformation and analysis. LymphoSeq2, an R package for AIRR-Seq data exploration, was used to implement custom analyses. A handful of samples yielding fewer than 5000 total TRB sequences were excluded, leaving 188 analyzed HIV repertoires. Among the 190 or so HIV repertoires that were kept, under 60 were collected before ART initiation and roughly 130 were collected after ART initiation. Repertoires were downsampled to 5000 TRB nucleotide sequences, with summary statistics averaged over 100 downsampling iterations. Only TRB sequences with CDR3 regions of at least seven amino acids were retained for analysis. Diversity was assessed using a clonality score derived from Shannon entropy and using the Gini coefficient. In the repertoire networks, any two of the top 5000 CDR3 amino acid sequences were linked whenever the two sequences differed by an edit distance of one. Antigen specificity groups and MHC restriction were predicted for TRB CDR3 amino acid sequences with GLIPH2. To flag known CMV, EBV, HIV or tissue antigen associations, CDR3 amino acid sequences were matched against VDJdb and McPAS-TCR. Pre-ART, post-ART and control groups were compared with Wilcoxon signed-rank tests and Holm-Bonferroni correction. The clones in this table, taken by TCRdb from immuneACCESS, are in-frame only. Not every clone is retained; where verified, under half of the shortfall comes from an unresolved V gene, and the cause of the rest is unknown. V and J calls and clone size are given by that table; D and trimming were obtained from the DNA. For this sample there are about 21,000 clones; around 77% appear just once. Jointly, the top ten make up more than 9% of the sample.

As to this clone: What antigen it recognizes has not been identified. The input lacks base qualities; no much larger clone sits a single base away.

The receptor chain draws on TRBV11-2 and TRBJ2-7, and perhaps TRBD1 as D gene, on 5 matching bases. This sequence was found in a woman in her thirties or forties with HIV. The specimen was unsorted PBMCs, collected approximately 1.8 years before starting antiretroviral therapy. CDR3 protein: CASSFTQGYEQYF. The DNA reads as follows: TGTGCCAGCAGCTTTACCCAGGGCTACGAGCAGTACTTC.